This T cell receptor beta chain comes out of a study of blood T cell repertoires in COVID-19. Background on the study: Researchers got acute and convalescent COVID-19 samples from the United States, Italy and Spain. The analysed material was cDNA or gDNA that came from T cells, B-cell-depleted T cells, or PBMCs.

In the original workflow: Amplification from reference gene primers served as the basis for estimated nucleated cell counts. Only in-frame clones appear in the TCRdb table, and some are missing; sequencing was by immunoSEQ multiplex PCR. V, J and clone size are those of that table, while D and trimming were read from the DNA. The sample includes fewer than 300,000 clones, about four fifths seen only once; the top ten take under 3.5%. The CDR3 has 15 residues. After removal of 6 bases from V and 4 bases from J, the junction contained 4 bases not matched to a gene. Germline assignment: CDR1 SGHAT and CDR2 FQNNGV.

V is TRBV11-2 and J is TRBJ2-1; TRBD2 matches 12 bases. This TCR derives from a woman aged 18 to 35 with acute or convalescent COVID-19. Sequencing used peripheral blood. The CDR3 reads CASRTSGSMYNEQFF. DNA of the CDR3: TGTGCCAGCAGGACTAGCGGGAGTATGTACAATGAGCAGTTCTTC.